This T cell receptor beta chain was identified in a study of blood T cell repertoires in COVID-19. Study in general: Italy, Spain and the United States were the sources of the convalescent and acute COVID-19 samples. Sample material is recorded as cDNA or gDNA derived from T cells, B-cell-depleted T cells, or PBMCs.

In germline, CDR1 is SGHNT, CDR2 YYREEE (reference sequence). The trim removed 5 bases at V and 9 bases at J, leaving 7 bases unmatched. CDR3 length: 14 amino acids. Per the original data handling: By means of reference gene primer amplification, nucleated cell counts were estimated. The method was immunoSEQ multiplex PCR; TCRdb's version includes in-frame clones alone and lacks a portion of them. For V, J and clone size, that table is used; D and trimming come from the DNA. The sample gives about 120,000 clones, around 79% of which show up once; 2% to 2.5% is in the top ten. The receptor was derived from a man between 65 and 85 years old with acute or convalescent COVID-19. The sequenced sample was peripheral blood. This sequence joins TRBV5-4 and TRBJ1-6; 8 bases align to TRBD1. The chain's CDR3 is CASRRDRGVSPLHF. The CDR3 DNA is TGTGCCAGCAGAAGAGACAGGGGCGTTTCACCCCTCCACTTT. Full variable domain (rest looked up from reference TRBV5-4 and TRBJ1-6): ETGVTQSPTHLIKTRGQQVTLRCSSQSGHNTVSWYQQALGQGPQFIFQYYREEENGRGNFPPRFSGLQFPNYSSELNVNALELDDSALYLCASRRDRGVSPLHFGNGTRLTVT.